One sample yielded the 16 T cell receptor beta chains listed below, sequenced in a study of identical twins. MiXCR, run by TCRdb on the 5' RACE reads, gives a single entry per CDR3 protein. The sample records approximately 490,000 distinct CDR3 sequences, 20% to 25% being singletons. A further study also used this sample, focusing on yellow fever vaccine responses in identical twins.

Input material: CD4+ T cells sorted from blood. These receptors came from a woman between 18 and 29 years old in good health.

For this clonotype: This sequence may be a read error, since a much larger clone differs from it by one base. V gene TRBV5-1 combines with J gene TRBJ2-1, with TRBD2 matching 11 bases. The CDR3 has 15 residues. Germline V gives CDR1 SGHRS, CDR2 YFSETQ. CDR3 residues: CAISFLAGGYNEQFF. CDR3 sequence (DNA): TGCGCCATCAGCTTTCTAGCGGGGGGTTACAATGAGCAGTTCTTC.

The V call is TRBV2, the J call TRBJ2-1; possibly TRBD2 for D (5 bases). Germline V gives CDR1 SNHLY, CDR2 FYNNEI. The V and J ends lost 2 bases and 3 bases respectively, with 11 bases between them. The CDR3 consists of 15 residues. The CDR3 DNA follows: TGTGCCAGCAGTGAAAGCCGGGGAAACTACAATGAGCAGTTCTTC. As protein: CASSESRGNYNEQFF.

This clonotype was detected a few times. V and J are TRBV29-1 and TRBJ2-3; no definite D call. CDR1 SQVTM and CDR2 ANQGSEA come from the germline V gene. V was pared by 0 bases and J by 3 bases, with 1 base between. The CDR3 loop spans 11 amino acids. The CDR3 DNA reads TGCAGCGTTGAAGAGACAGATACGCAGTATTTT. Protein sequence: CSVEETDTQYF.

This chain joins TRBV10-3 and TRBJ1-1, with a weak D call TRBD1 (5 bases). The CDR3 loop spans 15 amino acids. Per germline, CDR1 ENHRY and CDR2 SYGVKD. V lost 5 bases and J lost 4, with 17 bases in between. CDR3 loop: CAISPSTTRGTEAFF. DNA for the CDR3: TGTGCCATCAGTCCTTCCACAACGAGGGGCACTGAAGCTTTCTTT.

The CDR3 coding sequence is TGTGCCATCAGTGAGACAGGACTGGCAGAGACCCAGTACTTC. This translates into CAISETGLAETQYF. The chain has TRBV10-3 and TRBJ2-5; D is perhaps TRBD1 or TRBD2 (5 bases each). This CDR3 is built from 14 residues. The V end was cut by 2 bases, the J end by 4 bases, with 11 bases between. CDR1 and CDR2 (germline): ENHRY, SYGVKD.

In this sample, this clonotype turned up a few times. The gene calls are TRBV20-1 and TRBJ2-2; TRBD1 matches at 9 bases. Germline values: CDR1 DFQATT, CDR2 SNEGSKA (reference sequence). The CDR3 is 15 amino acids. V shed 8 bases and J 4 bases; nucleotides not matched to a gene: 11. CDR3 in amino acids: CSTSGTGKSTGELFF. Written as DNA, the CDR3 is TGCAGTACCTCCGGGACAGGGAAATCCACCGGGGAGCTGTTTTTT.

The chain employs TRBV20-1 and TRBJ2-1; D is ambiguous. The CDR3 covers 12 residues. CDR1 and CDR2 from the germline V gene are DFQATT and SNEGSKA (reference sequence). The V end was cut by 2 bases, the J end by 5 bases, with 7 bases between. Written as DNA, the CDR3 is TGCAGTGCTAGATGGTGGAACAATGAGCAGTTCTTC. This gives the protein CSARWWNNEQFF.

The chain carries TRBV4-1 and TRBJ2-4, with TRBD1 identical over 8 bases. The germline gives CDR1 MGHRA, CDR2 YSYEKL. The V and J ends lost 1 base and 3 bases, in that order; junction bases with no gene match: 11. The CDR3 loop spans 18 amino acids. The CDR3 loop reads CASSQGAAGGNDKNIQYF. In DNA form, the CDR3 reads TGCGCCAGCAGCCAAGGGGCTGCAGGGGGCAATGACAAAAACATTCAGTACTTC.

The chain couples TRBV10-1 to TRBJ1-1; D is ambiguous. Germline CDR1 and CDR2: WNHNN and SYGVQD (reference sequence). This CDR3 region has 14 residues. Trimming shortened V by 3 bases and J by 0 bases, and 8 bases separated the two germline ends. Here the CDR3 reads CASSDTLMNTEAFF. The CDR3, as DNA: TGCGCCAGCAGTGATACACTTATGAACACTGAAGCTTTCTTT.

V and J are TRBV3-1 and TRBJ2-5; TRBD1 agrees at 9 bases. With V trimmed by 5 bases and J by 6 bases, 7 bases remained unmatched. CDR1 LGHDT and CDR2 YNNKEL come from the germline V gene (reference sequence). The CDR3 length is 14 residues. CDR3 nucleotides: TGTGCCAGCAGCTTTGAGGGGACAGGGAAGACCCAGTACTTC. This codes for CASSFEGTGKTQYF.

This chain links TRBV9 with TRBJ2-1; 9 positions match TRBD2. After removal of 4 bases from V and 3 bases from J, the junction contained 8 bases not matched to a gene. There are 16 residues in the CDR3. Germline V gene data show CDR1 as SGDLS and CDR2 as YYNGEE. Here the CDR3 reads CASSLGAGGYYNEQFF. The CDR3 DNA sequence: TGTGCCAGCAGCCTAGGGGCGGGAGGGTACTACAATGAGCAGTTCTTC.

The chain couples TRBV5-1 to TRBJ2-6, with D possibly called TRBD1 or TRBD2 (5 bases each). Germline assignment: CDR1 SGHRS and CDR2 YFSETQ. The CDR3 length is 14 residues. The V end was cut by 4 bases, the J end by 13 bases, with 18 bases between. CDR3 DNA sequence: TGCGCCAGCAGCCCGGAAGGGACGTCCCGGGTCCTGACTTTC. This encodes CASSPEGTSRVLTF.

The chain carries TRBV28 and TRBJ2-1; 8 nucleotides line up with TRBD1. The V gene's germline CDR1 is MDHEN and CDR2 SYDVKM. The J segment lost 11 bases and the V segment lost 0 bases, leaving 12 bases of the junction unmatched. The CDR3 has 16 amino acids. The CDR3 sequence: CASSLWGTGPRDQQFF. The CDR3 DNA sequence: TGTGCCAGCAGTTTATGGGGGACAGGACCTCGTGATCAGCAGTTCTTC.

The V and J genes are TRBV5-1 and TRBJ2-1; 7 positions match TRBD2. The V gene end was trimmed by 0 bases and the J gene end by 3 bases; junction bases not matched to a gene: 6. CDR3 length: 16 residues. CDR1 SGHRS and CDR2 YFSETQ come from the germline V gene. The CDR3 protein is CASSLEAGAGYNEQFF. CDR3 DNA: TGCGCCAGCAGCTTGGAGGCGGGAGCGGGCTACAATGAGCAGTTCTTC.

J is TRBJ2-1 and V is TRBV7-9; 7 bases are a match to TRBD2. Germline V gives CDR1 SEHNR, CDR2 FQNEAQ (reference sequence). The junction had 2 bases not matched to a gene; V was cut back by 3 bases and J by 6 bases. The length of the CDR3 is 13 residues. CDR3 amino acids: CASSFTSVNEQFF. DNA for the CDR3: TGTGCCAGCAGCTTCACTAGCGTCAATGAGCAGTTCTTC.

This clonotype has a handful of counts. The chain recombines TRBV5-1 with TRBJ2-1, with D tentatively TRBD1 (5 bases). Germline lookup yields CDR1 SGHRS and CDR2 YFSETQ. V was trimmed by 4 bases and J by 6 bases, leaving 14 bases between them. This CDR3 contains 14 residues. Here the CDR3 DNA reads TGCGCCAGCAGCCTCTCCCAGGGTGGCAATGAGCAGTTCTTC. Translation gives CASSLSQGGNEQFF.